This T cell receptor beta chain was identified during a study of CD8 T cells in Susac syndrome. Sequencing of TCR beta was performed on blood CD8+ and CD4+ T cells. The controls, all healthy donors, were matched for age and sex. It was negative isolation that provided the CD8+ and CD4+ T cells, whereas TEMRA cells were enriched by FACS. The CDR3 totals 15 residues. CDR1 is LNHDA, CDR2 SQIVND, per germline (reference sequence). Germline trimming cut 5 bases from V and 2 bases from J; bases unmatched to any gene: 8. Random hexamers were used to reverse transcribe the RNA input (about 0.5 to 1 ug). Coverage of TCR beta CDR3 amplification by immunoSEQ multiplex PCR extended to 54 Vbeta and 13 Jbeta. Via MiXCR, TCRdb re-called the immunoSEQ multiplex PCR reads, giving one row per CDR3 protein. Of 150,000 to 200,000 distinct CDR3 sequences listed, around 96% are singletons.

The sample taken for sequencing was CD4+ T cells from PBMCs. The TCR sequence derives from a human donor in good health. The gene calls are TRBV19 and TRBJ1-2; 7 bases match TRBD1. This CDR3 reads CASSPQGGGNYGYTF. The CDR3 DNA reads TGTGCCAGTAGTCCCCAAGGGGGCGGCAACTATGGCTACACCTTC.